This is a list of T cell receptor beta chains from one sample in a study of T cell repertoires in aging, cancer and after chemotherapy. TCRdb re-called the multiplex PCR reads with MiXCR, one entry per CDR3 protein. The sample has over 9,500 distinct CDR3 sequences, roughly 35% seen once; the top ten hold less than 3.5%. Sequencing was done on a sample of blood. All receptors derive from a human donor in good health. CDR3s include the opening cysteine and the closing phenylalanine or tryptophan. The D gene is left open where the match is weak. Not all rows give a size; the values are once, few, many and, for expanded clones, a class.

J gene,V gene,D gene,clone size,CDR3 protein,CDR3 DNA
TRBJ2-1,TRBV7-9,-,-,CASSLMGEQFF,TGTGCCAGCAGCTTAATGGGTGAGCAGTTCTTC
TRBJ1-1,TRBV5-6,-,few,CASNRDTEAFF,TGTGCCAGCAACCGCGACACTGAAGCTTTCTTT
TRBJ2-3,TRBV15,-,-,CATSRDRLGSDTQYF,TGTGCCACCAGCAGAGATCGACTAGGCTCAGATACGCAGTATTTT
TRBJ2-7,TRBV6-1,-,-,CASSEAPIQGGSSYEQYF,TGTGCCAGCAGTGAAGCGCCTATTCAGGGGGGGAGCTCCTACGAGCAGTACTTC
TRBJ2-1,TRBV6-5,TRBD2,-,CASSPRTGGSYNEQFF,TGTGCCAGCAGTCCGCGGACGGGAGGCTCCTACAATGAGCAGTTCTTC
TRBJ1-2,TRBV11-3,TRBD1,few,CASSRGTGGYGYTF,TGTGCCAGCAGCCGCGGGACAGGGGGCTATGGCTACACCTTC
TRBJ2-3,TRBV5-6,-,few,CASSLSRDNTDTQYF,TGTGCCAGCAGCTTGTCCCGGGACAACACAGATACGCAGTATTTT
TRBJ2-7,TRBV12-3/TRBV12-4,TRBD1,-,CASSRTGITYEQYF,TGTGCCAGCAGTCGGACAGGAATAACCTACGAGCAGTACTTC
TRBJ2-1,TRBV11-3,TRBD2,once,CASSLERAGGPSCEQFF,TGTGCCAGCAGCTTAGAAAGGGCGGGAGGGCCGAGCTGTGAGCAGTTCTTC
TRBJ1-1,TRBV6-2/TRBV6-3,TRBD1,-,CASTYPGQGKREAFF,TGTGCCAGCACCTACCCGGGACAGGGGAAGAGGGAAGCTTTCTTT
TRBJ2-1,TRBV11-3,TRBD2,-,CASSLLAGGGEQFF,TGTGCCAGCAGCTTGTTAGCGGGGGGGGGAGAGCAGTTCTTC
TRBJ1-2,TRBV6-5,-,few,CASSPRRVGGYTF,TGTGCCAGCAGTCCCCGCCGCGTAGGTGGCTACACCTTC
TRBJ1-1,TRBV18,-,-,CASSPDRLRNTEAFF,TGTGCCAGCTCACCCGACAGGTTGAGGAACACTGAAGCTTTCTTT
TRBJ2-1,TRBV6-5,-,few,CASSVGGGLPTYNEQFF,TGTGCCAGCAGTGTGGGCGGGGGCCTCCCCACCTACAATGAGCAGTTCTTC
TRBJ2-2,TRBV11-3,TRBD1,medium-sized,CASSLVPDRVGGELFF,TGTGCCAGCAGCTTAGTTCCGGACAGGGTTGGCGGGGAGCTGTTTTTT
TRBJ1-4,TRBV18,TRBD1,-,CASSSRGLSERLFF,TGTGCCAGCTCTAGCAGGGGGCTAAGTGAAAGACTGTTTTTT
TRBJ1-3,TRBV12-3/TRBV12-4,-,few,CATGTSGNTIYF,TGTGCCACCGGGACCTCTGGAAACACCATATATTTT
TRBJ1-1,TRBV6-4,-,-,CASSRTSYTEAFF,TGTGCCAGCAGTAGGACCTCGTACACTGAAGCTTTCTTT
TRBJ1-6,TRBV5-1,TRBD1,-,CASSDAQGVNSPLHF,TGCGCCAGCAGCGACGCCCAGGGGGTCAATTCACCCCTCCACTTT
TRBJ2-5,TRBV15,TRBD2,few,CATSTFLAGEETQYF,TGTGCCACCAGCACCTTCCTAGCGGGAGAGGAGACCCAGTACTTC
TRBJ2-3,TRBV27,-,-,CASSRRTDTQYF,TGTGCCAGCAGTCGAAGGACAGATACGCAGTATTTT
TRBJ1-1,TRBV5-6,-,-,CASSFPMNTEAFF,TGTGCCAGCAGCTTCCCGATGAACACTGAAGCTTTCTTT
TRBJ2-7,TRBV27,-,few,CASSLIAGTEQYF,TGTGCCAGCAGTTTAATAGCCGGGACCGAGCAGTACTTC
TRBJ1-4,TRBV19,-,few,CASSPVTGREKLFF,TGTGCCAGTTCCCCGGTTACAGGGAGGGAAAAACTGTTTTTT
TRBJ1-2,TRBV6-2/TRBV6-3,-,-,CASSYGGGAGYTF,TGTGCCAGCAGTTACGGGGGAGGGGCTGGCTACACCTTC
TRBJ2-1,TRBV19,TRBD1,few,CASSIGRGRYNEQFF,TGTGCCAGTAGTATAGGCAGGGGGCGGTACAATGAGCAGTTCTTC
TRBJ1-2,TRBV4-3,-,-,CASSPSSRWTSNYGYTF,TGCGCCAGCAGCCCATCCTCGAGATGGACCTCTAACTATGGCTACACCTTC
TRBJ2-3,TRBV30,TRBD1,medium-sized,CAWGDRGLVDTQYF,TGTGCCTGGGGGGACAGGGGGCTGGTAGATACGCAGTATTTT
TRBJ1-1,TRBV18,TRBD1,-,CASSRGTGEAEVFF,TGTGCCAGCTCCCGCGGGACAGGGGAGGCTGAAGTTTTCTTT
TRBJ1-2,TRBV5-4,-,-,CASSLTRGGYTF,TGTGCCAGCAGCCTCACCAGGGGAGGCTACACCTTC
TRBJ2-7,TRBV4-3,-,-,CASSPGLSYEQYF,TGTGCCAGCAGCCCGGGACTCAGCTACGAGCAGTACTTC
TRBJ1-5,TRBV27,TRBD1,few,CASSPWTGGNQPQHF,TGTGCCAGCAGTCCCTGGACAGGGGGGAATCAGCCCCAGCATTTT
TRBJ2-1,TRBV19,-,medium-sized,CASRGTAGNEQFF,TGTGCCAGTAGGGGGACGGCAGGAAATGAGCAGTTCTTC
TRBJ2-2,TRBV6-1,-,few,CASNRETGELFF,TGTGCCAGCAACAGGGAAACCGGGGAGCTGTTTTTT
TRBJ2-5,TRBV18,-,few,CASSPSLNQETQYF,TGTGCCAGCTCACCCTCGCTGAACCAAGAGACCCAGTACTTC
TRBJ2-7,TRBV29-1,-,medium-sized,CSVVDIYYEQYF,TGCAGCGTTGTAGACATTTACTACGAGCAGTACTTC
TRBJ2-5,TRBV27,TRBD1,medium-sized,CASSTGQGGETQYF,TGTGCCAGCAGTACGGGACAGGGAGGGGAGACCCAGTACTTC
TRBJ1-2,TRBV12-3/TRBV12-4,-,-,CANSPRRDTAYGYTF,TGTGCCAACAGCCCCAGGAGGGACACCGCTTATGGCTACACCTTC
TRBJ2-3,TRBV6-2/TRBV6-3,TRBD2,few,CASSTGTSDTDTQYF,TGTGCCAGCAGTACCGGGACTAGCGACACAGATACGCAGTATTTT
TRBJ1-6,TRBV30,-,-,CAWMLNASYNSPLHF,TGTGCCTGGATGCTGAATGCCTCCTATAATTCACCCCTCCACTTT
TRBJ2-1,TRBV6-2/TRBV6-3,-,-,CASSYGRTSYNEQFF,TGTGCCAGCAGTTACGGACGGACCTCCTACAATGAGCAGTTCTTC
TRBJ2-7,TRBV11-3,-,-,CASSPAGRYEQYF,TGCGCCAGCAGCCCAGCGGGCCGCTACGAGCAGTACTTC
TRBJ1-5,TRBV27,TRBD1,-,CASTLPRTGSNQPQHF,TGTGCCAGCACCCTCCCCCGGACAGGGAGCAATCAGCCCCAGCATTTT
TRBJ1-2,TRBV11-3,-,few,CASSSGFPNYGYTF,TGTGCCAGCAGCTCAGGTTTCCCTAACTATGGCTACACCTTC
TRBJ1-5,TRBV20-1,TRBD1,-,CSAIGQGFQPQHF,TGCAGTGCCATCGGACAGGGGTTTCAGCCCCAGCATTTT
TRBJ2-2,TRBV30,-,-,CAWSLGQLNTGELFF,TGTGCCTGGAGTCTGGGGCAGCTCAACACCGGGGAGCTGTTTTTT
TRBJ2-3,TRBV27,TRBD2,medium-sized,CASSLGLVGDTQYF,TGTGCCAGCAGTCTCGGACTAGTTGGTGATACGCAGTATTTT
TRBJ2-7,TRBV15,-,few,CATSSQRRNEQYF,TGTGCCACCAGCAGCCAACGGAGGAACGAGCAGTACTTC
TRBJ2-5,TRBV19,TRBD2,few,CASSLARGAAETQYF,TGTGCCAGTAGCTTAGCGCGGGGGGCTGCGGAGACCCAGTACTTC